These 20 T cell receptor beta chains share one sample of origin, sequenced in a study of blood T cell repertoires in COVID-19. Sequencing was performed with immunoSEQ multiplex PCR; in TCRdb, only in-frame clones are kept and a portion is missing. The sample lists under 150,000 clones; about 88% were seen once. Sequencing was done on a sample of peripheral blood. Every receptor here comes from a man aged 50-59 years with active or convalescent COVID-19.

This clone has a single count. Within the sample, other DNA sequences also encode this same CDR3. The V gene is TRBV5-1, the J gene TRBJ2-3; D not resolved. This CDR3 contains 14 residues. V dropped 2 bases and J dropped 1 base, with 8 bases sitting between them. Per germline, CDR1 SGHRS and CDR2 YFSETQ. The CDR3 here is CASSLTSGTDTQYF. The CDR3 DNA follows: TGCGCCAGCAGCTTAACGTCGGGCACAGATACGCAGTATTTT. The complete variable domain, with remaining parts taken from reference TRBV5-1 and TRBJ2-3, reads KAGVTQTPRYLIKTRGQQVTLSCSPISGHRSVSWYQQTPGQGLQFLFEYFSETQRNKGNFPGRFSGRQFSNSRSEMNVSTLELGDSALYLCASSLTSGTDTQYFGPGTRLTVL.

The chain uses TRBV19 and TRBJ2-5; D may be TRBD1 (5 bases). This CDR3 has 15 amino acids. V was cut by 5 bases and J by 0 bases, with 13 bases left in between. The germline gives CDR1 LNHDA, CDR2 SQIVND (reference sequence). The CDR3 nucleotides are TGTGCCAGTAGTGCCCGGGCAGGGTACCAAGAGACCCAGTACTTC. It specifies CASSARAGYQETQYF.

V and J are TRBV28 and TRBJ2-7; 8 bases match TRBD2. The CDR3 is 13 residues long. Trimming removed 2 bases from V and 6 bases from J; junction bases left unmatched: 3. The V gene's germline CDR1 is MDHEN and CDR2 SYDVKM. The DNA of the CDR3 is TGTGCCAGCAGTTTAGCGGGAGGCTTCGAGCAGTACTTC. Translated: CASSLAGGFEQYF. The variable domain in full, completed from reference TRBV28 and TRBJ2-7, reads DVKVTQSSRYLVKRTGEKVFLECVQDMDHENMFWYRQDPGLGLRLIYFSYDVKMKEKGDIPEGYSVSREKKERFSLILESASTNQTSMYLCASSLAGGFEQYFGPGTRLTVT.

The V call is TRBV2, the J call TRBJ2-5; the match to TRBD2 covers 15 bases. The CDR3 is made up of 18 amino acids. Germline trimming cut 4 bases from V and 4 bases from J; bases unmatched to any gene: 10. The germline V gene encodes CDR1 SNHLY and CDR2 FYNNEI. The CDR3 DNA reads TGTGCCAGCAGTGGCGGCAGGACTAGCGGGAGGGCCGTAGAGACCCAGTACTTC. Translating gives CASSGGRTSGRAVETQYF.

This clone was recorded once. CDR3 bases: TGTGCCATCAGTGAGTTCGGACTGGGGAACAATGAGCAGTTCTTC. Protein product: CAISEFGLGNNEQFF. The chain recombines TRBV10-3 with TRBJ2-1, with D perhaps TRBD2 (5 bases). The germline V gene has CDR1 ENHRY and CDR2 SYGVKD. The CDR3 has 15 amino acids. Trimming took off 1 base at V and 5 bases at J, with 12 bases between the two ends.

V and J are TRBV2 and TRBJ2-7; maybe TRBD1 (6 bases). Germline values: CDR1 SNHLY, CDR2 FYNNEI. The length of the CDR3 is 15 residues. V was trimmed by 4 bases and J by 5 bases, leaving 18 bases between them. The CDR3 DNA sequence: TGTGCCAGCAGTGTGCAGGGGACCCCTGGTGACGAGCAGTACTTC. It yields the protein CASSVQGTPGDEQYF. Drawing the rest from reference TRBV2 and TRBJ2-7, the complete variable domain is EPEVTQTPSHQVTQMGQEVILRCVPISNHLYFYWYRQILGQKVEFLVSFYNNEISEKSEIFDDQFSVERPDGSNFTLKIRSTKLEDSAMYFCASSVQGTPGDEQYFGPGTRLTVT.

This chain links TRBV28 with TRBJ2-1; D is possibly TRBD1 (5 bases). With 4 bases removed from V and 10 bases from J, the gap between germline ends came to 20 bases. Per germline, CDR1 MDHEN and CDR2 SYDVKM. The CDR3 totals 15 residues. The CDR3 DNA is TGTGCCAGCAGTTCGATTTCGGACAAAGGGGAAGAGCAGTTCTTC. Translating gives CASSSISDKGEEQFF. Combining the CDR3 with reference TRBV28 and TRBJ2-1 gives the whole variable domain DVKVTQSSRYLVKRTGEKVFLECVQDMDHENMFWYRQDPGLGLRLIYFSYDVKMKEKGDIPEGYSVSREKKERFSLILESASTNQTSMYLCASSSISDKGEEQFFGPGTRLTVL.

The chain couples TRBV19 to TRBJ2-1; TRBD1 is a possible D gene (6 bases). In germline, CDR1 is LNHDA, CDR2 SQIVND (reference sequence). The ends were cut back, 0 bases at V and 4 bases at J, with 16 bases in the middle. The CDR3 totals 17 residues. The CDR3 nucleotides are TGTGCCAGTAGTATAGATGGGCAGGGGTTTCGGTACAATGAGCAGTTCTTC. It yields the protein CASSIDGQGFRYNEQFF.

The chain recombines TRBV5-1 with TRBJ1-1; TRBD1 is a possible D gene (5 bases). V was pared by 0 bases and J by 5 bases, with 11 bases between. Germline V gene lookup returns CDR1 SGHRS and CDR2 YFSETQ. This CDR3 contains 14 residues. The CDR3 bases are TGCGCCAGCAGCTTGGCCCAGGGAGGGACTGAAGCTTTCTTT. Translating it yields CASSLAQGGTEAFF. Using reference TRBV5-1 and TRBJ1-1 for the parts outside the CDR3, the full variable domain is KAGVTQTPRYLIKTRGQQVTLSCSPISGHRSVSWYQQTPGQGLQFLFEYFSETQRNKGNFPGRFSGRQFSNSRSEMNVSTLELGDSALYLCASSLAQGGTEAFFGQGTRLTVV.

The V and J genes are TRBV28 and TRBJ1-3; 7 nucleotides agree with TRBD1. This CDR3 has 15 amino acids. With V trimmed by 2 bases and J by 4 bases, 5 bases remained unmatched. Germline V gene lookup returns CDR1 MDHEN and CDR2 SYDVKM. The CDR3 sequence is CASSLKGAAGNTIYF. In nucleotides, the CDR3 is TGTGCCAGCAGTTTAAAGGGGGCAGCGGGAAACACCATATATTTT. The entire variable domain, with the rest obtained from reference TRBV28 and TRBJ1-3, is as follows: DVKVTQSSRYLVKRTGEKVFLECVQDMDHENMFWYRQDPGLGLRLIYFSYDVKMKEKGDIPEGYSVSREKKERFSLILESASTNQTSMYLCASSLKGAAGNTIYFGEGSWLTVV.

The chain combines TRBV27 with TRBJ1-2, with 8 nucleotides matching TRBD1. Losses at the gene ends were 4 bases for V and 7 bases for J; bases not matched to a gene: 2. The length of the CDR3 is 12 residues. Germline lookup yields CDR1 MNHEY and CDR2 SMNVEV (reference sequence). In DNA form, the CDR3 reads TGTGCCAGCAGTTCCCAGGGGGCTGGCTACACCTTC. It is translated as CASSSQGAGYTF.

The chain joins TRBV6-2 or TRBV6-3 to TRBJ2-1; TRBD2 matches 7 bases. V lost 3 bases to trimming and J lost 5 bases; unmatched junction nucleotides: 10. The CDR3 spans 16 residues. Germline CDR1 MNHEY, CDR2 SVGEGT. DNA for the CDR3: TGTGCCAGCAGTTATTCTCAGAGGGAGGGAAACAATGAGCAGTTCTTC. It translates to CASSYSQREGNNEQFF.

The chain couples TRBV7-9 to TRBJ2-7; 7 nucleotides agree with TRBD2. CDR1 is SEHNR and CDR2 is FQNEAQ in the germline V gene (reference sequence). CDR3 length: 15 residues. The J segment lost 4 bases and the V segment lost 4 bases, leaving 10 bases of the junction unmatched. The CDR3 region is CASSWGGGSVYEQYF. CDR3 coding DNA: TGTGCCAGCAGCTGGGGGGGAGGCAGTGTTTACGAGCAGTACTTC.

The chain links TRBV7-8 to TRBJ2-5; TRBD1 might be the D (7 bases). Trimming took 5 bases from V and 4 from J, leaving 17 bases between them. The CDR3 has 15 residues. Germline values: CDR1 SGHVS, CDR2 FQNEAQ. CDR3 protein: CASSAGQQQRETQYF. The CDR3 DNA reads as TGTGCCAGCAGCGCGGGACAGCAACAGAGAGAGACCCAGTACTTC.

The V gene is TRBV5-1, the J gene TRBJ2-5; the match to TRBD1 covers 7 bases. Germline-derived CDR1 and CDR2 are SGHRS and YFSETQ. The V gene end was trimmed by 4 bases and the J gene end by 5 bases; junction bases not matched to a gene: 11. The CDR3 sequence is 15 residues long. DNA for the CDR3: TGCGCCAGCAGCAAGACAGGGCCCGACCGGGAGACCCAGTACTTC. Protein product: CASSKTGPDRETQYF.

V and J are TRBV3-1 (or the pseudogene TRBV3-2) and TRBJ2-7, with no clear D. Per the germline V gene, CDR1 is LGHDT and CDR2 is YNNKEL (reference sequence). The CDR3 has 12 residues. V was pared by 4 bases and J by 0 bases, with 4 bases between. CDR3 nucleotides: TGTGCCAGCAGCCTTAGCTCCTACGAGCAGTACTTC. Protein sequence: CASSLSSYEQYF.

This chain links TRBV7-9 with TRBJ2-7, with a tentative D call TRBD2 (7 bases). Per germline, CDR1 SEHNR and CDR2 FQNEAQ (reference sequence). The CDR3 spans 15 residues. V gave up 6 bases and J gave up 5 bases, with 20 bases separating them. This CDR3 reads CASSWGGARADEQYF. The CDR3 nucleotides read TGTGCCAGCAGTTGGGGGGGCGCCCGTGCCGACGAGCAGTACTTC.

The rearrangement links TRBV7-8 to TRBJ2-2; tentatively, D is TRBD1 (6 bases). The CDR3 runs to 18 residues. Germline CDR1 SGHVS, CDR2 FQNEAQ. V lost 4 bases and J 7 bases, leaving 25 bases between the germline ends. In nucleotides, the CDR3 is TGTGCCAGCAGCTCCCGGGGCGGCCAGGGGCGGGCTCTCGGGGAGCTGTTTTTT. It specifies CASSSRGGQGRALGELFF.

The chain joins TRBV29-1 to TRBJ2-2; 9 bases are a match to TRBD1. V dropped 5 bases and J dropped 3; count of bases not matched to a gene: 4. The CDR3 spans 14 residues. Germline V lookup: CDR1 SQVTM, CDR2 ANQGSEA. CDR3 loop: CSVTRTGDTGELFF. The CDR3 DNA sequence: TGCAGCGTTACCCGGACAGGGGACACCGGGGAGCTGTTTTTT.

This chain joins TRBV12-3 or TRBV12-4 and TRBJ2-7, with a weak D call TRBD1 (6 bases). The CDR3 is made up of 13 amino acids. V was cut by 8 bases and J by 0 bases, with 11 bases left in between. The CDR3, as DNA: TGTGCCAGCCGGGACATCGGCTCCTACGAGCAGTACTTC. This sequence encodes CASRDIGSYEQYF.